The 20 T cell receptor beta chains presented below share a single source sample, sequenced in a study of post-analysis software for immune sequencing data. Study-level findings and limits: TRBV segments more frequent in patients than in controls numbered roughly 5 and included TRBV5-6, TRBV5-1 and TRBV20-1.

The TCR beta cDNA libraries carried unique molecular identifiers. TCRdb reprocessed the PCR reads via MiXCR and lists one record per CDR3 protein. This sample has roughly 650,000 distinct CDR3 sequences, with about 60% found just once. What these receptors recognize is not known. The sample comprised blood. Every receptor here comes from a girl between 2 and 10 years old with multiple sclerosis.

The genes are TRBV28 and TRBJ2-1; the match to TRBD2 covers 9 bases. There are 16 residues in the CDR3. CDR1 and CDR2 (germline): MDHEN, SYDVKM. Unmatched junction bases numbered 5, after V lost 3 bases and J lost 2 bases. The CDR3 is CASSLDRLAAYNEQFF. CDR3 DNA sequence: TGTGCCAGCAGTTTGGACCGACTAGCGGCCTACAATGAGCAGTTCTTC.

The chain uses TRBV2 and TRBJ2-3; 9 nucleotides line up with TRBD1. CDR3 length: 14 residues. J lost 2 bases, V lost 4 bases, and 1 base had no gene match. CDR1 and CDR2 (germline): SNHLY, FYNNEI. CDR3 sequence reads: CASSGDRDTDTQYF. The CDR3 DNA follows: TGTGCCAGCAGTGGGGACAGGGACACAGATACGCAGTATTTT.

The V gene is TRBV5-1, the J gene TRBJ2-7, with 8 positions matching TRBD1. Losses at the gene ends were 0 bases for V and 3 bases for J; bases not matched to a gene: 8. CDR1 is SGHRS and CDR2 is YFSETQ in the germline V gene. The CDR3 consists of 16 residues. The DNA for the CDR3 is TGCGCCAGCAGCTTGGAACCCCAGGGGGCTATCTACGAGCAGTACTTC. This codes for CASSLEPQGAIYEQYF.

This clonotype was seen only a few times. The chain joins TRBV29-1 to TRBJ1-2; 8 bases match TRBD1. CDR1 and CDR2 from the germline V gene are SQVTM and ANQGSEA. V lost 4 bases to trimming and J lost 2 bases; unmatched junction nucleotides: 9. The CDR3 length is 15 residues. CDR3 loop: CSVASPGGLNYGYTF. The CDR3 region has the DNA TGCAGCGTTGCTTCCCCAGGGGGCTTAAACTATGGCTACACCTTC.

There are a few counts of this clonotype. The chain combines TRBV4-1 with TRBJ1-2; 8 positions match TRBD1. V dropped 2 bases and J dropped 6; count of bases not matched to a gene: 8. In germline, CDR1 is MGHRA, CDR2 YSYEKL. This CDR3 is 15 amino acids long. CDR3 nucleotide sequence: TGCGCCAGCAGCCAACAGACAGGGGACCGTCATGGCTACACCTTC. This gives the protein CASSQQTGDRHGYTF.

The V call is TRBV12-3 or TRBV12-4, the J call TRBJ1-2; 9 bases align to TRBD1. The CDR3 totals 13 residues. Trimming removed 5 bases from V and 8 bases from J; junction bases left unmatched: 6. CDR3 sequence reads: CASSTRDRDGYTF. The CDR3 bases are TGTGCCAGCAGTACCCGGGACAGGGACGGCTACACCTTC.

The chain uses TRBV7-9 and TRBJ1-2; TRBD1 is a possible D gene (5 bases). Per germline, CDR1 SEHNR and CDR2 FQNEAQ (reference sequence). CDR3 length: 15 amino acids. Deletions cut 3 bases from V and 3 bases from J, with 14 bases between. The CDR3 here is CASSFTGANDYGYTF. CDR3 nucleotides: TGTGCCAGCAGCTTTACTGGGGCGAACGACTATGGCTACACCTTC. Combining the CDR3 with reference TRBV7-9 and TRBJ1-2 gives the whole variable domain DTGVSQNPRHKITKRGQNVTFRCDPISEHNRLYWYRQTLGQGPEFLTYFQNEAQLEKSRLLSDRFSAERPKGSFSTLEIQRTEQGDSAMYLCASSFTGANDYGYTFGSGTRLTVV.

This clonotype was seen a handful of times. This chain uses TRBV10-3 with TRBJ2-1; D possibly matches TRBD1 or TRBD2 (6 bases each). CDR1 and CDR2 (germline): ENHRY, SYGVKD. There are 13 residues in the CDR3. Between the trimmed V and J ends, which lost 7 bases and 15 bases, there was a span of 22 bases. The CDR3 DNA follows: TGTGCCATCAAGGGGGGAGAAAGGGAAGGATTGTTCTTC. It codes for CAIKGGEREGLFF.

This chain joins TRBV7-2 and TRBJ1-2; D is ambiguous. The V end lost 5 bases, the J end lost 8 bases, and 15 bases lay between the germline ends. The CDR3 totals 13 residues. Germline V lookup: CDR1 SGHTA, CDR2 FQGNSA. The CDR3 spells CASSDVGSTGYTF. CDR3 sequence (DNA): TGTGCCAGCAGCGACGTAGGCAGTACCGGCTACACCTTC. Based on the CDR3 plus reference TRBV7-2 and TRBJ1-2, the full variable domain is GAGVSQSPSNKVTEKGKDVELRCDPISGHTALYWYRQSLGQGLEFLIYFQGNSAPDKSGLPSDRFSAERTGGSVSTLTIQRTQQEDSAVYLCASSDVGSTGYTFGSGTRLTVV.

The V and J genes are TRBV24-1 and TRBJ2-3; tentatively, D is TRBD1 (5 bases). Between the trimmed V and J ends, which lost 4 bases and 0 bases, there was a span of 10 bases. The CDR3 length is 15 residues. The germline V gene encodes CDR1 KGHDR and CDR2 SFDVKD. The CDR3 DNA reads TGTGCCACCAGTGAAGGGGCAGCTAGCACAGATACGCAGTATTTT. Translating it yields CATSEGAASTDTQYF.

This clonotype turned up a few times. The chain employs TRBV20-1 and TRBJ2-7, with 8 positions matching TRBD2. Germline trimming cut 5 bases from V and 4 bases from J; bases unmatched to any gene: 10. The CDR3 spans 14 residues. Germline V gives CDR1 DFQATT, CDR2 SNEGSKA (reference sequence). CDR3 nucleotides: TGCAGTGCTGCCGGGGGAGCGGGAGCGTACGAGCAGTACTTC. It codes for CSAAGGAGAYEQYF.

The rearrangement joins TRBV3-1 to TRBJ2-3; 8 bases align to TRBD1. Germline trimming cut 1 base from V and 1 base from J; bases unmatched to any gene: 7. This CDR3 region has 17 residues. Germline V lookup: CDR1 LGHDT, CDR2 YNNKEL (reference sequence). As DNA, the CDR3 is TGTGCCAGCAGCCAAGCTGGCAGGGGGCAAGGCACAGATACGCAGTATTTT. It specifies CASSQAGRGQGTDTQYF.

The chain uses TRBV10-3 and TRBJ1-2; 8 bases map to TRBD1. With V trimmed by 4 bases and J by 3 bases, 13 bases remained unmatched. The CDR3 length is 17 residues. The V gene's germline CDR1 is ENHRY and CDR2 SYGVKD. CDR3 amino acids: CAISGNVQGQGDYGYTF. The CDR3, as DNA: TGTGCCATCAGTGGTAACGTCCAAGGACAGGGTGACTATGGCTACACCTTC.

The gene calls are TRBV5-1 and TRBJ2-5; 11 bases line up with TRBD2. The J call may be in error: the DNA end matches TRBJ2-7 better. Looked up from germline, CDR1 is SGHRS and CDR2 is YFSETQ. This CDR3 spans 17 amino acids. The CDR3 sequence: CASSFLSGTSGNYEQYF. DNA of the CDR3: TGCGCCAGCAGCTTCCTTTCCGGGACTAGCGGTAACTACGAGCAGTACTTC.

V and J are TRBV7-2 and TRBJ2-1; D is undetermined. CDR1 is SGHTA and CDR2 is FQGNSA in the germline V gene. CDR3 length: 13 amino acids. With 3 bases removed from V and 8 bases from J, the gap between germline ends came to 11 bases. This chain's CDR3 is CASSFQTGDEQFF. The CDR3 bases are TGTGCCAGCAGCTTCCAGACTGGGGATGAGCAGTTCTTC. The full variable domain, with the rest looked up from reference TRBV7-2 and TRBJ2-1, is GAGVSQSPSNKVTEKGKDVELRCDPISGHTALYWYRQSLGQGLEFLIYFQGNSAPDKSGLPSDRFSAERTGGSVSTLTIQRTQQEDSAVYLCASSFQTGDEQFFGPGTRLTVL.

The chain links TRBV20-1 to TRBJ2-1; 10 bases fit TRBD2. The CDR3 totals 16 residues. In germline, CDR1 is DFQATT, CDR2 SNEGSKA (reference sequence). V was clipped by 6 bases and J by 3 bases; unmatched bases: 11. CDR3 region: CSALPLAGALYNEQFF. The CDR3 region has the DNA TGCAGTGCCCTTCCTCTAGCGGGAGCCCTCTACAATGAGCAGTTCTTC.

The J gene is TRBJ2-7, the V gene TRBV20-1; D possibly corresponds to TRBD1 (6 bases). The CDR3 runs 15 residues. The V gene lost 0 bases and the J gene lost 3 bases, with 15 bases spanning the gap. Germline V gene lookup returns CDR1 DFQATT and CDR2 SNEGSKA (reference sequence). In DNA, the CDR3 is TGCAGTGCTAGAGATCTCCGGCAGGGGATCTACGAGCAGTACTTC. This translates into CSARDLRQGIYEQYF.

This sequence joins TRBV5-8 and TRBJ1-2; D not certain. V dropped 3 bases and J dropped 4 bases, with 16 bases sitting between them. This CDR3 is 15 amino acids long. Germline V gene data show CDR1 as SGHTS and CDR2 as YDEGEE. The CDR3 DNA is TGTGCCAGCAGCTACGACCGGGATCTACGCTATGGCTACACCTTC. It translates to CASSYDRDLRYGYTF.

This chain uses TRBV7-2 with TRBJ2-3; 13 bases map to TRBD2. This CDR3 has 15 residues. The V segment lost 3 bases and the J segment 6 bases; nucleotides outside the gene matches: 3. The V gene's germline CDR1 is SGHTA and CDR2 FQGNSA. For the CDR3, the DNA is TGTGCCAGCAGCTTTCGGACTAGCGGGGGCGATACGCAGTATTTT. Translation gives CASSFRTSGGDTQYF.

This clonotype showed up just once. This chain uses TRBV20-1 with TRBJ2-1; D gene unclear. Trimming stripped 4 bases from V and 7 bases from J, with 11 bases between. Germline CDR1 DFQATT, CDR2 SNEGSKA (reference sequence). The CDR3 runs 12 residues. Written as DNA, the CDR3 is TGCAGTGCTATTCCTATCGTGAATGAGCAGTTCTTC. Protein sequence: CSAIPIVNEQFF.